This TCR beta chain was identified in a study of T cell responses to AZD1222 COVID-19 vaccine. Method: immunoSEQ multiplex PCR; TCRdb's copy keeps in-frame clones and lacks some. The sample gives 150,000 to 160,000 clones, less than 90% of which show up once; around 3% is in the top ten. The germline gives CDR1 MNHEY, CDR2 SVGAGI. V lost 6 bases and J lost 3; bases outside the gene matches: 5. CDR3 length equals 14 residues. This chain uses TRBV6-5 with TRBJ2-7; 10 bases are shared with TRBD1. This TCR was sampled from an adult in good health. The sequenced sample was peripheral blood, obtained on day 0 of AZD1222 vaccination. CDR3 sequence reads: CASRETGGRYEQYF. The CDR3 nucleotides read TGTGCCAGCAGGGAGACAGGGGGCCGCTACGAGCAGTACTTC.